This TCR beta chain was identified during a study of T cell responses to AZD1222 COVID-19 vaccine. General study results and limits: The repertoires were collected only after the peak T cell response.

Assay used: immunoSEQ multiplex PCR; TCRdb lists only in-frame clones, some missing. The sample yields nearly 35,000 clones, 75% to 85% seen once. This clone was seen a single time. The antigen remains undetermined. Other DNA sequences in the same sample also yield this CDR3. This CDR3 contains 14 residues. With V trimmed by 3 bases and J by 2 bases, 5 bases remained unmatched. Germline CDR1 and CDR2: SGHRS and YFSETQ. This clonotype originated in an adult who received the AZD1222 COVID-19 vaccine. The genes are TRBV5-1 and TRBJ2-7; 7 bases line up with TRBD1. Sequenced material: peripheral blood, taken 28 days after the second AZD1222 dose. CDR3 region: CASSSTGTTYEQYF. In DNA, the CDR3 is TGCGCCAGCAGCTCGACAGGGACCACCTACGAGCAGTACTTC. The variable domain in full, with the rest retrieved from reference TRBV5-1 and TRBJ2-7, is KAGVTQTPRYLIKTRGQQVTLSCSPISGHRSVSWYQQTPGQGLQFLFEYFSETQRNKGNFPGRFSGRQFSNSRSEMNVSTLELGDSALYLCASSSTGTTYEQYFGPGTRLTVT.